This section outlines one TCR beta chain sequence together with its context. This receptor's antigen is unknown. Base quality data are lacking; no much larger clone is found one base away. This sample is part of a study of TIL therapy for anti-PD-1-resistant metastatic lung cancer listed by TCRdb under 2021. In the study overall: Tumors were collected before any PD-1/PD-L1 blockade, after which patients were given nivolumab, and patients who progressed were given lymphodepletion, an infusion of expanded TIL and IL-2. A median age of approximately 50 years (range about 38-75) and a median tumor PD-L1 proportion score of 6% were recorded among enrolled patients. Most of the cohort had lung adenocarcinoma, including a handful of EGFR-mutant tumors and two ALK-rearranged tumors, and half of the patients were either current or former smokers. A median non-synonymous tumor mutation burden of around 1.5 mutations per megabase was determined across the cohort by whole-exome sequencing. Tumor and peripheral blood T cell receptor beta sequencing was used to track clonotypes across tumor, expanded TIL product and serial blood samples. Results the study describes overall, beyond this receptor: The baseline peripheral repertoire was partially replaced by infused TIL clonotypes, which then decayed over months, and no apparent association between persistence and response was found. The cohort was highly selected, including more treatment-naive, never-smoker and oncogene-addicted patients than is typical, which limits generalizability. The study protocol defined all tumor marker inferences as exploratory.

Using bias-controlled multiplex PCR with the immunoSEQ v3 hsTCRB kit, the TCR beta CDR3 regions were amplified from genomic DNA. TCR libraries were sequenced on an Illumina NextSeq 500 to 2 million to 2.5 million read pairs for survey level or roughly 5-6.5 million for deep level. As for how the authors treated the data: The immunoSEQ Analyzer software assigned V, D and J genes, filtered out non-productive sequences, and reported clonality. Repertoires of infused TIL and blood were compared using productive Simpson clonality and the Morisita overlap index of productive TRB rearrangements. Absolute clonotype counts in blood were estimated as lymphocyte count times CD3+ fraction times the clone's productive frequency. Held by TCRdb, this immuneACCESS table contains in-frame sequences only and omits some clones. Under half of the omission traces to an unresolved V gene where checked; the cause of the rest is unknown. The V and J calls and the clone size are those of that table, but D and trimming were determined from the DNA. This sample comprises tens of thousands of clones, just over 85% of them detected only once. Around 5.1% of the sample is taken by the ten largest.

Taken with the paper, the label for time point translates to: pre-treatment sample, taken before nivolumab and TIL therapy. Adults with stage 4 NSCLC were enrolled in a dual-center phase I trial from October 2017 to early 2020. The samples were drawn from an open-label, single-arm phase I trial testing tumor-infiltrating lymphocyte therapy combined with nivolumab in advanced non-small cell lung cancer. Blood mononuclear cells were isolated from EDTA tubes by Ficoll gradient and were snap-frozen as pellets, and DNA was extracted with a Qiagen mini-prep kit. The CDR3 has 17 amino acids, counting the end cysteine and phenylalanine. Only the CDR3 portion is preserved as DNA: 51 bases, with reading frame beginning at the first base. The trim is 3 bases for V and 0 bases for J, with a gap of 12 bases between the germline ends. The CDR1 and CDR2 encoded by the germline V gene are SGHTA and FQGNSA.

This material consisted of blood, taken at baseline. This TCR was sampled from a person aged 25-85 years with non-small cell lung cancer. The chain joins TRBV7-2 to TRBJ2-6; TRBD1 might be the D gene, on 5 matching bases. The DNA is TGTGCCAGCAGCTTTTCCCCGACAGACTCTGGGGCCAACGTCCTGACTTTC. Its protein is CASSFSPTDSGANVLTF.